The rows below give T cell receptor beta chains drawn from one sample of a study of PD-L1 blockade in urothelial cancer. Measured with immunoSEQ multiplex PCR; TCRdb has only the in-frame clones, and not every one. The sample has about 55,000 clones, about three quarters seen once. The sequencing here drew on PBMCs, taken around atezolizumab (anti-PD-L1) treatment. Receptors were obtained from a man between 65 and 80 years old with urothelial cancer. Each CDR3 is given with its conserved first and last residue. D genes are given only for firm matches. Size is omitted from some rows. Given values are once, few, many or a class for expanded clones.

v_gene,j_gene,len,d_gene,abundance,CDR3nt,CDR3aa
TRBV6-5,TRBJ1-2,15,TRBD1,.,TGTGCCAGCAGTTACCAGGGGGCGAGAGTCTATGGCTACACCTTC,CASSYQGARVYGYTF
TRBV7-7,TRBJ2-1,16,TRBD2,.,TGTGCTAGCAGCTCAGGCGGGACTAGCGGCTACAATGAGCAGTTCTTC,CASSSGGTSGYNEQFF
TRBV5-1,TRBJ2-2,16,.,.,TGCGCCAGCAGCTTGGAGGACGGGGCGAACACCGGGGAGCTGTTTTTT,CASSLEDGANTGELFF
TRBV9,TRBJ1-1,14,.,.,TGTGCCAGCAGCGTAGTGGGGGGGAACACTGAAGCTTTCTTT,CASSVVGGNTEAFF
TRBV7-9,TRBJ2-1,16,TRBD2,.,TGTGCCAGCAGCTTATTGAAGACTAGCGGGACTAATGAGCAGTTCTTC,CASSLLKTSGTNEQFF
TRBV7-2,TRBJ2-5,15,TRBD1,.,TGTGCCAGCAGCTATACTGGACAGGGGGAAGAGACCCAGTACTTC,CASSYTGQGEETQYF
TRBV5-1,TRBJ2-2,17,TRBD1,.,TGCGCCAGCAGCCCCGGACAGGGCGGATTTATAACCGGGGAGCTGTTTTTT,CASSPGQGGFITGELFF
TRBV7-2,TRBJ2-5,11,.,.,TGTGCCAGCAGCTCCCCGGAGACCCAGTACTTC,CASSSPETQYF
TRBV5-1,TRBJ2-3,16,.,.,TGCGCCAGCAGCGAACACGTTCGGGTTAGCACAGATACGCAGTATTTT,CASSEHVRVSTDTQYF
TRBV5-4,TRBJ2-1,16,.,.,TGTGCCAGCAGCTTGGGGGCGGGGGCCTCCTACAATGAGCAGTTCTTC,CASSLGAGASYNEQFF
TRBV4-1,TRBJ2-7,15,TRBD1,once,TGCGCCAGCAGCCAAGGACAGGGAGTTTGGTACGAGCAGTACTTC,CASSQGQGVWYEQYF